These T cell receptor beta chains were read from a single sample in a study of CD8 T cells in ankylosing spondylitis. TCRdb recomputed calls from the 5' RACE reads with MiXCR, one row per CDR3 protein. Found here are some 200,000 distinct CDR3 sequences, around 25% of them singletons; the top ten hold under 7%. The specimen was blood, either unsorted or a sorted T cell fraction (not recorded which). The receptors stem from a male donor with ankylosing spondylitis or in good health (not recorded which). Each CDR3 is given with its conserved first and last residue. A D gene is named only where the DNA matches it firmly. Part of the rows lack a size; the others show once, few, many or a class for expanded clones.

>TRBV29-1|-|TRBJ1-2|-
TGCAGCGTTGAGATACAGGGAGGGGGCTACACCTTC
CSVEIQGGGYTF
>TRBV5-6|few|TRBJ2-7|-
TGTGCCAGCAGTCAAAAGTATTATTTCAGCTACGAGCAGTACTTC
CASSQKYYFSYEQYF
>TRBV4-1|many|TRBJ2-1|TRBD2
TGCGCCAGCAGCCATACCTTTACTATAGCGGGAAACAATGAGCAGTTCTTC
CASSHTFTIAGNNEQFF
>TRBV14|many|TRBJ2-3|-
TGTGCCAGCAGCCAATGGCAGGGACCTAGCACAGATACGCAGTATTTT
CASSQWQGPSTDTQYF
>TRBV5-6|-|TRBJ2-3|TRBD2
TGTGCCAGCAGCTTGCCGACTAGCGGATATTCAGATACGCAGTATTTT
CASSLPTSGYSDTQYF
>TRBV20-1|many|TRBJ2-2|TRBD2
TGCAGTGCTAGGACTAGCAAGAACACCGGGGAGCTGTTTTTT
CSARTSKNTGELFF
>TRBV6-5|few|TRBJ1-6|-
TGTGCCAGCAGTTACATCAATTCACCCCTCCACTTT
CASSYINSPLHF
>TRBV20-1|many|TRBJ2-1|TRBD2
TGCAGTGCTAAAACCCCGGGACTAGTAGGCGAGCAGTTCTTC
CSAKTPGLVGEQFF
>TRBV20-1|few|TRBJ1-6|-
TGCAGTGCTAGGTGGCAGGCTGGCCATAATTCACCCCTCCACTTT
CSARWQAGHNSPLHF
>TRBV10-3|many|TRBJ1-1|-
TGTGCCATCAGGGAGGCCGGCACTGAAGCTTTCTTT
CAIREAGTEAFF
>TRBV29-1|many|TRBJ2-5|-
TGCAGCGTCGCGGACGGTGGTAGAGAGACCCAGTACTTC
CSVADGGRETQYF
>TRBV6-5|-|TRBJ1-4|TRBD1
TGTGCCAGCAGCTCGGACAGGGAAAAACTGTTTTTT
CASSSDREKLFF
>TRBV6-1|many|TRBJ2-4|-
TGTGCCAGCAGTCCAGGGAGTGGGAAAAACATTCAGTACTTC
CASSPGSGKNIQYF
>TRBV29-1|many|TRBJ1-1|TRBD1
TGCAGCGTTGAAGGCGAACAGGGGGCGAACACTGAAGCTTTCTTT
CSVEGEQGANTEAFF
>TRBV7-6|-|TRBJ2-3|-
TGTGCCAGCAGCTTAAGGGACGCAGATACGCAGTATTTT
CASSLRDADTQYF
>TRBV7-8|many|TRBJ2-7|TRBD1
TGTGCCAGCAGCTTTGGACAGGGGCTGGGCTCCGAGCAGTACTTC
CASSFGQGLGSEQYF
>TRBV5-6|few|TRBJ1-1|-
TGTGCCAGCAGCCGACGAGGTGGGGGCGCAAGGAACACTGAAGCTTTCTTT
CASSRRGGGARNTEAFF
>TRBV10-3|-|TRBJ2-5|-
TGTGCCATCAGTGAAGGGGCTGAGGCGGTATTGGACTTC
CAISEGAEAVLDF
>TRBV12-3/TRBV12-4|few|TRBJ2-3|-
TGTGCCAGCAGTTTGAGTGTCCCAGATACGCAGTATTTT
CASSLSVPDTQYF
>TRBV4-1|many|TRBJ2-3|-
TGCGCCAGCAGCCAAGATTTTAAGGGACCAACAAGCACAGATACGCAGTATTTT
CASSQDFKGPTSTDTQYF
>TRBV25-1|many|TRBJ2-5|TRBD2
TGTGCCAGCAGCCTTGGGGCTAGCGGGCAAGAGACCCAGTACTTC
CASSLGASGQETQYF
>TRBV7-8|many|TRBJ2-7|TRBD1
TGTGCCAGCAGCTCAGACGCGACAGGGGCCGAGCAGTACTTC
CASSSDATGAEQYF
>TRBV20-1|few|TRBJ2-1|-
TGCAGTGCCTCCCGGGGGCCTGGTGATGAGCAGTTCTTC
CSASRGPGDEQFF
>TRBV6-5|medium-sized|TRBJ2-3|-
TGTGCCAGTCGGACGCGGGATACGCAGTATTTT
CASRTRDTQYF
>TRBV9|-|TRBJ2-3|-
TGTGCCACCTCTAAGGGGCAGGGAGATACGCAGTATTTT
CATSKGQGDTQYF
>TRBV4-2|once|TRBJ2-5|TRBD1
TGTGCCAGCAGCCAAGCGCAGGGGGCAGAGACCCAGTACTTC
CASSQAQGAETQYF
>TRBV27|-|TRBJ2-3|-
TGTGCCAGCAGTGTGGGGCAGGGGATGACAGATACGCAGTATTTT
CASSVGQGMTDTQYF
>TRBV12-3/TRBV12-4|many|TRBJ1-2|TRBD1
TGTGCCAGCAGTTCGGGACAGGGAATCGTCGATGGCTACACCTTC
CASSSGQGIVDGYTF
>TRBV6-6|few|TRBJ2-7|TRBD1
TGTGCCAGCAGCCAAACAGGGGGCAGCGAGCAGTACTTC
CASSQTGGSEQYF
>TRBV12-3/TRBV12-4|-|TRBJ2-1|TRBD2
TGTGCCAGCAGTTTTGGGGGACTAGCGGGAAAGAATGAGCAGTTCTTC
CASSFGGLAGKNEQFF
>TRBV20-1|many|TRBJ2-7|-
TGCAGTGCTAGAGATCATCGGGTGGGTTCCTACGAGCAGTACTTC
CSARDHRVGSYEQYF
>TRBV29-1|-|TRBJ2-5|-
TGCAGCGTTCGGACAGCTACAGAGACCCAGTACTTC
CSVRTATETQYF
>TRBV12-3/TRBV12-4|many|TRBJ2-7|-
TGTGCCAGCAGTTTAGAGGGGAGCATCTACGAGCAGTACTTC
CASSLEGSIYEQYF
>TRBV20-1|-|TRBJ2-1|-
TGCAGTGCTCAGCCAAGACAGGCCTACAATGAGCAGTTCTTC
CSAQPRQAYNEQFF
>TRBV5-5|-|TRBJ2-7|-
TGTGCCAGCAGCTTGCAGGATTACGAGCAGTACTTC
CASSLQDYEQYF
>TRBV6-5|few|TRBJ1-5|-
TGTGCCAGCAGTTACTCGTTGGTTGGCAATCAGCCCCAGCATTTT
CASSYSLVGNQPQHF
>TRBV7-2|many|TRBJ2-3|-
TGTGCCAGCAGCTTTCCCCGTGGGTTTAGCACAGATACGCAGTATTTT
CASSFPRGFSTDTQYF
>TRBV29-1|few|TRBJ1-2|-
TGCAGCGTTGATAGGAATTATGGCTACACCTTC
CSVDRNYGYTF
>TRBV10-2|many|TRBJ1-5|-
TGCGCCAGCAGTGAAGGTTTCGGTCAGCCCCAGCATTTT
CASSEGFGQPQHF
>TRBV5-1|many|TRBJ2-3|-
TGCGCCAGCAGCCCCGGGCGGGACTCGGGCACAGATACGCAGTATTTT
CASSPGRDSGTDTQYF